This T cell receptor (beta chain) appears in the sequencing data of a study of T cell repertoires in cytomegalovirus infection. Study-wide context: Carrying CMV and the relevant HLA type showed in public TCR beta signatures. Findings of the study overall: People with CMV and the relevant HLA were identified by cumulative public TCR beta family frequency. There were HLA-C-restricted CMV-specific TCR beta clonotypes dominating the ex vivo response.

TCRdb re-derived calls from the reads in MiXCR, one entry per CDR3 protein. The data contain about 740,000 distinct CDR3 sequences, 35% of them seen just once; the ten biggest clones take up 2.5% to 3%. After removal of 5 bases from V and 3 bases from J, the junction contained 16 bases not matched to a gene. The CDR3 is 19 residues long. Per germline, CDR1 SGHVT and CDR2 SQSDAQ. Concerning this clonotype itself: No antigen is known for it.

Sequenced: PBMCs. The source is a human donor in good health (CMV status not recorded). Some clones in this sample may be carry-over from other donors' samples. The rearrangement links TRBV7-4 to TRBJ1-5, with 10 bases aligning to TRBD1. In DNA form, the CDR3 reads TGTGCCAGCAGCGTTAAGCTACGGGACAGGGGAAGCGACAATCAGCCCCAGCATTTT. Translating gives CASSVKLRDRGSDNQPQHF. The variable domain in full, completed from reference TRBV7-4 and TRBJ1-5, reads GAGVSQSPRYKVAKRGRDVALRCDSISGHVTLYWYRQTLGQGSEVLTYSQSDAQRDKSGRPSGRFSAERPERSVSTLKIQRTEQGDSAVYLCASSVKLRDRGSDNQPQHFGDGTRLSIL.